The 20 T cell receptor beta chains below come from one sample, sequenced in a study of control samples from healthy donors and cancer patients. Some clones are missing from TCRdb's copy, which holds only in-frame ones; the method was immunoSEQ multiplex PCR. This sample has about 95,000 clones; around four fifths occur once, and the top ten carry 15% to 20%. Sample: blood. The source of these receptors is a man aged 30-40 years in good health.

This chain uses TRBV19 with TRBJ1-5; D remains ambiguous. The CDR3 length is 12 residues. The ends were cut back, 4 bases at V and 4 bases at J, with 5 bases in the middle. Germline V gene lookup returns CDR1 LNHDA and CDR2 SQIVND (reference sequence). The CDR3 protein is CASSKGNQPQHF. For the CDR3, the DNA is TGTGCCAGTAGTAAGGGAAATCAGCCCCAGCATTTT.

This rearrangement joins TRBV5-1 to TRBJ2-3; 7 bases match TRBD1. Germline lookup yields CDR1 SGHRS and CDR2 YFSETQ. The CDR3 sequence is 15 residues long. V trimming: 3 bases; J trimming: 6 bases; junction bases outside the gene matches: 10. The CDR3 reads CASSSQTGTSDTQYF. The CDR3 DNA reads TGCGCCAGCAGCTCCCAGACAGGGACGTCGGATACGCAGTATTTT.

The chain combines TRBV5-1 with TRBJ1-1; D might be TRBD1 (6 bases). CDR1 SGHRS and CDR2 YFSETQ come from the germline V gene. The V gene lost 4 bases and the J gene lost 5 bases, with 15 bases spanning the gap. This CDR3 is built from 14 residues. Here the CDR3 reads CASSPWGGETEAFF. In nucleotides, the CDR3 is TGCGCCAGCAGCCCATGGGGGGGCGAGACTGAAGCTTTCTTT.

The V and J genes are TRBV18 and TRBJ1-3, with TRBD1 matching 7 bases. The CDR3 length is 16 residues. Germline V lookup: CDR1 KGHSH, CDR2 LQKENI. Trimming removed 2 bases from V and 2 bases from J; junction bases left unmatched: 6. The DNA for the CDR3 is TGTGCCAGCTCACCAAACCCCGGGACAGCTGGAAACACCATATATTTT. Protein sequence: CASSPNPGTAGNTIYF.

The chain carries TRBV19 and TRBJ1-2; D might be TRBD1 (5 bases). Germline-derived CDR1 and CDR2 are LNHDA and SQIVND (reference sequence). The CDR3 has 14 amino acids. The ends were cut back, 10 bases at V and 4 bases at J, with 19 bases in the middle. The CDR3 bases are TGTGCCATACGAAACTCGGGGCCAATCTATGGCTACACCTTC. This translates into CAIRNSGPIYGYTF. Looking up the rest from reference TRBV19 and TRBJ1-2 gives the full variable domain: DGGITQSPKYLFRKEGQNVTLSCEQNLNHDAMYWYRQDPGQGLRLIYYSQIVNDFQKGDIAEGYSVSREKKESFPLTVTSAQKNPTAFYLCAIRNSGPIYGYTFGSGTRLTVV.

Comments on this clone: The junction departs from germline at one end; a sequencing error may be responsible. V is TRBV5-5 and J is TRBJ1-5; D is unresolved. Germline CDR1 and CDR2: SGHKS and YYEKEE (reference sequence). CDR3 size: 13 residues. The CDR3 spells CASGLSSSQPQHF. The CDR3 DNA is TGTGCCAGCGGCTTGAGTTCGTCTCAGCCCCAGCATTTT.

This chain uses TRBV9 with TRBJ2-7, with D perhaps assigned TRBD1 or TRBD2 (5 bases each). V was trimmed by 0 bases and J by 0 bases, leaving 7 bases between them. The length of the CDR3 is 14 residues. Germline lookup yields CDR1 SGDLS and CDR2 YYNGEE. The CDR3 bases are TGTGCCAGCAGCGTAGACGGGGCCTCCTACGAGCAGTACTTC. Translating gives CASSVDGASYEQYF.

The chain has TRBV5-1 and TRBJ1-3, with D maybe TRBD1 (6 bases). V lost 0 bases and J 0 bases, leaving 10 bases between the germline ends. Germline V lookup: CDR1 SGHRS, CDR2 YFSETQ. The CDR3 consists of 16 residues. CDR3 nucleotide sequence: TGCGCCAGCAGCTTGGGGACAGTCAGCTCTGGAAACACCATATATTTT. This encodes CASSLGTVSSGNTIYF.

This rearrangement joins TRBV2 to TRBJ1-4; a possible D gene is TRBD1 (5 bases). V was shortened by 8 bases and J by 4 bases, with 14 bases between the two germline ends. The CDR3 contains 14 residues. Germline V CDR1 and CDR2: SNHLY, FYNNEI. In DNA, the CDR3 is TGTGCCAGCCCGGGGGACCTTATTAATGAAAAACTGTTTTTT. This encodes CASPGDLINEKLFF. Variable domain in full (rest from reference TRBV2 and TRBJ1-4): EPEVTQTPSHQVTQMGQEVILRCVPISNHLYFYWYRQILGQKVEFLVSFYNNEISEKSEIFDDQFSVERPDGSNFTLKIRSTKLEDSAMYFCASPGDLINEKLFFGSGTQLSVL.

The J gene is TRBJ2-4, the V gene TRBV7-6, with D unresolved. The CDR3 is made up of 13 amino acids. Between the trimmed V and J ends, which lost 5 bases and 7 bases, there was a span of 12 bases. CDR1 and CDR2 (germline): SGHVS, FNYEAQ. CDR3: CASSPSGLNIQYF. The CDR3 bases are TGTGCCAGCAGCCCCTCGGGTCTGAACATTCAGTACTTC.

This chain connects TRBV28 to TRBJ2-3, with D unresolved. There are 12 residues in the CDR3. CDR1 is MDHEN, CDR2 SYDVKM, per germline. Trimming pared 3 bases from V and 6 bases from J, leaving 7 bases between. The CDR3 region has the DNA TGTGCCAGCAGTTTGCTGAGGGATACGCAGTATTTT. Amino acid sequence: CASSLLRDTQYF.

The chain links TRBV18 to TRBJ2-1, with D possibly matching TRBD1 (6 bases). The CDR3 consists of 15 residues. Trimming shortened V by 1 base and J by 6 bases, and 13 bases separated the two germline ends. From germline, CDR1 is KGHSH and CDR2 LQKENI. CDR3 DNA: TGTGCCAGCTCACCACGGCAGGGGAAGGGCAATGAGCAGTTCTTC. Translating it yields CASSPRQGKGNEQFF.

The chain joins TRBV3-1 (or the pseudogene TRBV3-2) to TRBJ2-5, with no clear D. V was trimmed by 0 bases and J by 7 bases, leaving 18 bases between them. CDR3 length: 16 amino acids. Germline values: CDR1 LGHDT, CDR2 YNNKEL (reference sequence). The DNA for the CDR3 is TGTGCCAGCAGCCAAGATAAGGGCCCTCAAGATGTGACCCAGTACTTC. Protein: CASSQDKGPQDVTQYF.

The chain is built from TRBV12-3 or TRBV12-4 and TRBJ2-1; no reliable D call. V was pared by 7 bases and J by 5 bases, with 9 bases between. The CDR3 runs 12 residues. The CDR3 DNA reads TGTGCCAGCATATCCCTTAACAATGAGCAGTTCTTC. It encodes CASISLNNEQFF.

This sequence joins TRBV3-1 (or the pseudogene TRBV3-2) and TRBJ2-3; D not resolved. V was clipped by 1 base and J by 6 bases, with 5 bases between them. The CDR3 is made up of 12 amino acids. Germline V gene lookup returns CDR1 LGHDT and CDR2 YNNKEL (reference sequence). The CDR3 region is CASSQGWDTQYF. The CDR3 DNA sequence: TGTGCCAGCAGCCAAGGGTGGGATACGCAGTATTTT.

The V gene is TRBV5-8, the J gene TRBJ1-4, with TRBD1 as a possible D gene (5 bases). This CDR3 comprises 11 residues. Trimming removed 0 bases from V and 17 bases from J, with 11 bases in between. Germline CDR1 and CDR2: SGHTS and YDEGEE. In DNA, the CDR3 is TGTGCCAGCAGCTTGGTGGTGGGGCGTTTTTTT. Encoded protein: CASSLVVGRFF.

The gene calls are TRBV6-5 and TRBJ2-3; 10 nucleotides match TRBD2. Trimming at V came to 4 bases and at J to 5 bases, leaving 6 bases not matched to a gene. CDR1 and CDR2 (germline): MNHEY, SVGAGI. CDR3 length equals 15 residues. CDR3 loop: CASSFGLAEIDTQYF. CDR3 DNA: TGTGCCAGCAGTTTCGGACTAGCGGAAATAGATACGCAGTATTTT.

This sequence joins TRBV12-3 or TRBV12-4 and TRBJ1-1; D perhaps matches TRBD1 (5 bases). The CDR3 totals 12 residues. Trimming left V 5 bases short and J 8 bases short, with 12 bases between. DNA of the CDR3: TGTGCCAGCAGTCGGGGACTTATGGAAGCTTTCTTT. Its translation is CASSRGLMEAFF.

This rearrangement joins TRBV4-2 to TRBJ1-2; D remains unclear. The CDR3 spans 13 residues. Looked up from germline, CDR1 is LGHNA and CDR2 is YNFKEQ. V lost 4 bases and J 4 bases, leaving 10 bases between the germline ends. The CDR3 reads CASSPEGSYGYTF. The CDR3 nucleotides are TGTGCCAGCAGCCCTGAGGGATCCTATGGCTACACCTTC.

The chain links TRBV4-1 to TRBJ1-6; D call uncertain. Trimming removed 2 bases from V and 7 bases from J, with 6 bases in between. Germline loops: CDR1 MGHRA, CDR2 YSYEKL. There are 13 residues in the CDR3. The CDR3 is CASSQPDNSPLHF. DNA of the CDR3: TGCGCCAGCAGCCAACCAGACAATTCACCCCTCCACTTT.